This T cell receptor beta chain was identified in a study of T cells after yellow fever vaccination. Looking at the study overall: Any fraction with a low cell number was prepared using SMART-Seq v4 Ultra Low Input.

This clonotype has ten or more counts. TCRdb itself ran the 5' RACE reads through MiXCR, one entry per CDR3 protein. This sample yields over 100,000 distinct CDR3 sequences, of which approximately 8.4% are seen a single time; about 25% belongs to the top ten. The sequence came from a man under 40 who received the YFV17D yellow fever vaccine. The material was CD8+ T cells sorted from PBMCs, obtained 45 days after the yellow fever booster vaccination.

The chain's CDR3 is CASSRPGQGAYGYTF. The CDR3 region has the DNA TGTGCCAGCAGCCGTCCGGGACAGGGGGCGTATGGCTACACCTTC. The V call is TRBV12-3 or TRBV12-4, the J call TRBJ1-2; TRBD1 matches at 12 bases. CDR3 length: 15 residues. With 6 bases clipped from V and 5 bases from J, the junction kept 7 bases outside the gene matches.